Following are 2 T cell receptor beta chains from one sample sequenced in a study of beta chain features in type 1 diabetes. The antigens of these receptors remain unknown. Study results and limitations: The study found moderately but significantly shorter TCRB CDR3s in all four CD4+ subsets of Type 1 diabetes patients.

The authors reverse transcribed all of the isolated RNA, so sequencing captured expressed TCRB transcripts. Data came from immunoSEQ multiplex PCR; TCRdb stores just in-frame clones and leaves some out. The sample contains roughly 300,000 clones, over 11% of which appear only once. Sequencing was performed on naive CD4+ T cells from blood. The receptors were sampled from a man younger than 40 with type 1 diabetes.

The chain couples TRBV18 to TRBJ2-1, with D maybe TRBD2 (6 bases). The CDR3 is 16 amino acids. Trimming cost V 6 bases and J 5 bases, with 20 bases left between them. Per the germline V gene, CDR1 is KGHSH and CDR2 is LQKENI. CDR3 residues: CASSPRDGGDHNEQFF. CDR3 coding DNA: TGTGCCAGCTCTCCCCGAGACGGAGGGGACCACAATGAGCAGTTCTTC.

A few counts support this clone. This chain uses TRBV19 with TRBJ2-1, with 8 nucleotides matching TRBD2. Germline V gene lookup returns CDR1 LNHDA and CDR2 SQIVND (reference sequence). This CDR3 contains 16 residues. V trimming: 3 bases; J trimming: 8 bases; junction bases outside the gene matches: 12. CDR3 residues: CASSIRAGTRGDEQFF. DNA for the CDR3: TGTGCCAGTAGTATTCGGGCCGGGACTAGGGGAGATGAGCAGTTCTTC.